This T cell receptor (beta chain) was observed in a study of blood T cells in healthy people across ages. Together with a sample-barcoded 5' primer, a J-beta primer mix was included in a second PCR lasting 7 to 11 cycles. Each cDNA molecule was tagged by a template-switch adaptor with 12 random nucleotides. TCRdb re-derived calls from the 5' RACE reads in MiXCR, one entry per CDR3 protein. The sample has 1.5 million to 1.8 million distinct CDR3 sequences, under 55% seen once. Study findings and constraints: Estimates of diversity drawn from one million T cells were considered underestimates. As age increased, TCR beta diversity per million T cells fell in a roughly linear fashion.

The trim removed 6 bases at V and 4 bases at J, leaving 6 bases unmatched. The length of the CDR3 is 14 residues. Per germline, CDR1 SNHLY and CDR2 FYNNEI. In each sample, at least 7 million PBMCs were isolated. In its sample, this clonotype was seen a few times. Its antigen is not known. This receptor was identified in a woman under 30 in good health. The rearrangement uses TRBV2 and TRBJ2-1, with 7 nucleotides matching TRBD1. The specimen was blood. The CDR3, as DNA: TGTGCCAGCAGGTCACAGGGGCTTTACAATGAGCAGTTCTTC. Translated, it gives CASRSQGLYNEQFF.